Listed below are T cell receptor beta chains from one sample, sequenced in a study of regulatory T cells in long-lasting Graves disease. Using its own MiXCR run on the multiplex PCR reads, TCRdb lists one record per CDR3 protein. The table includes approximately 350,000 distinct CDR3 sequences, around 15% detected once. These records were also assigned to another study, of T cells in Graves' hyperthyroidism and ophthalmopathy.

The sequencing here drew on peripheral blood mononuclear cells (PBMCs), taken at new diagnosis, from a patient treated with antithyroid drugs. The receptors were sampled from a woman younger than 35 with Graves disease. Both conserved end residues are part of each CDR3. Fields, in order: V gene, J gene, D gene, clone size, CDR3 DNA, CDR3 protein. The D gene is left open where the match is weak. A row's size may be missing; if present it is once, few, many or a size class.

V: TRBV13; J: TRBJ2-7; D: TRBD1; size: many; DNA: TGTGCCAGCAGCGCGGGACAGGGGGGATACGAGCAGTACTTC; CDR3: CASSAGQGGYEQYF
V: TRBV7-8; J: TRBJ2-2; D: TRBD2; size: many; DNA: TGTGCCAGCAGCCCGCGACTGACTAGCGGGACCGGGGAGCTGTTTTTT; CDR3: CASSPRLTSGTGELFF
V: TRBV12-3/TRBV12-4; J: TRBJ1-5; D: NA; size: many; DNA: TGTGCCAGCAGTTTGCGATCAGGGACCAATCAGCCCCAGCATTTT; CDR3: CASSLRSGTNQPQHF
V: TRBV12-3/TRBV12-4; J: TRBJ1-6; D: NA; size: many; DNA: TGTGCCAGCACCGGGGGTTCACCCCTCCACTTT; CDR3: CASTGGSPLHF
V: TRBV27; J: TRBJ1-2; D: NA; size: many; DNA: TGTGCCAGCAGAACCCCGGGGGGGAACTATGGCTACACCTTC; CDR3: CASRTPGGNYGYTF
V: TRBV20-1; J: TRBJ2-1; D: NA; size: NA; DNA: TGCAGTGCTAGATTCGAGGGGATCCAAAGCTCCTACAATGAGCAGTTCTTC; CDR3: CSARFEGIQSSYNEQFF
V: TRBV20-1; J: TRBJ2-1; D: NA; size: once; DNA: TGCAGTGCTAGCGCCAGTGCCAACTTACTAGTACGGAATGAGCAGTTCTTC; CDR3: CSASASANLLVRNEQFF
V: TRBV6-1; J: TRBJ1-2; D: TRBD1; size: many; DNA: TGTGCCAGCAGTCCACCAAGGCGAAGGGGGCGCTGGGGCTATGGCTACACCTTC; CDR3: CASSPPRRRGRWGYGYTF
V: TRBV5-1; J: TRBJ1-5; D: NA; size: few; DNA: TGCGCCAGCAGCTTGGCGGGGGAAAGCAATCAGCCCCAGCATTTT; CDR3: CASSLAGESNQPQHF
V: TRBV28; J: TRBJ2-6; D: NA; size: NA; DNA: TGTGCCAGCAGCTCCTTCGAGGGGGGGGTTCCTGGGGCCAACGTCCTGACTTTC; CDR3: CASSSFEGGVPGANVLTF